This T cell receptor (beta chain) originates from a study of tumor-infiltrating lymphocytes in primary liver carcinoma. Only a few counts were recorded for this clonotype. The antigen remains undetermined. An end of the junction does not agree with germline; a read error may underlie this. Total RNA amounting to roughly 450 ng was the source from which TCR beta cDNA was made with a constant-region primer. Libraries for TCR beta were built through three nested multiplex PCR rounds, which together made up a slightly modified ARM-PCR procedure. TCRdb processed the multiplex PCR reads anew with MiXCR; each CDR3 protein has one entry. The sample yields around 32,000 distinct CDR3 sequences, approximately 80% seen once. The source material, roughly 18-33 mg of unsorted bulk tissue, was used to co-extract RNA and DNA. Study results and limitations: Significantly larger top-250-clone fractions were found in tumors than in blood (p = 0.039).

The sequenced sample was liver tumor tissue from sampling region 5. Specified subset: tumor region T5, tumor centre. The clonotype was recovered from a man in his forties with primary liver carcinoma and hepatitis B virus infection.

The chain's CDR3 is CAGSRGRQDSYEQHF. For the CDR3, the DNA is TGTGCCGGCAGTAGGGGACGGCAGGATTCCTACGAGCAGCACTTC. V is TRBV28 and J is TRBJ2-7; D could derive from TRBD1 or TRBD2 (5 bases each). In germline, CDR1 is MDHEN, CDR2 SYDVKM. This CDR3 is built from 15 residues.